What follows are 5 T cell receptor beta chains derived from one specimen sequenced in a study of CD8+ T cells in alopecia areata. This sample's treatment: oral pan-JAK inhibitor, 5-10 mg twice daily. Reverse transcription of extracted RNA yielded cDNA, which provided the sequencing template. Using immunoSEQ multiplex PCR, the repertoire was profiled, and TCRdb retains in-frame clones only, with some absent. The data show fewer than 200,000 clones, with 55% to 75% seen just once and more than 13% held by the top ten. This specimen consisted of CD4+ T cells sorted from blood, obtained at week 24, from a patient treated with tofacitinib. These receptors originate from a human donor with alopecia areata.

This chain uses TRBV30 with TRBJ1-2; 12 positions agree with TRBD1. The ends lost 3 bases at V and 2 bases at J; junction bases unmatched: 10. The germline CDR1 and CDR2 sequences are GTSNPN and SVGIG (reference sequence). This CDR3 comprises 17 residues. Written as DNA, the CDR3 is TGTGCCTGGAGCGTATGGGGACAGGGGGCCCCCAACTATGGCTACACCTTC. This gives the protein CAWSVWGQGAPNYGYTF.

This clone appeared a few times. The chain links TRBV29-1 to TRBJ2-2, with a weak D call TRBD1 (6 bases). The length of the CDR3 is 12 residues. Germline loops: CDR1 SQVTM, CDR2 ANQGSEA. Trimming removed 7 bases at V and 4 bases at J, with 10 bases between. Here the CDR3 reads CSGGGGTGELFF. DNA of the CDR3: TGCAGCGGTGGGGGCGGCACCGGGGAGCTGTTTTTT.

This clone was seen a few times. The chain recombines TRBV6-5 with TRBJ1-2; D not certain. Germline CDR1 reads MNHEY; CDR2 reads SVGAGI. The ends were cut back, 7 bases at V and 5 bases at J, with 8 bases in the middle. This CDR3 is 11 amino acids long. CDR3 loop: CASTLDYGYTF. Here the CDR3 DNA reads TGTGCCAGCACATTGGATTATGGCTACACCTTC.

V is TRBV30 and J is TRBJ1-1; D gene ambiguous. The V end was cut by 0 bases, the J end by 8 bases, with 7 bases between. Germline V gene data show CDR1 as GTSNPN and CDR2 as SVGIG (reference sequence). The CDR3 sequence is 11 residues long. CDR3 in DNA: TGTGCCTGGAGTGTACTCGACGAAGCTTTCTTT. Translating gives CAWSVLDEAFF.

This clone was picked up a small number of times. The chain combines TRBV6-5 with TRBJ2-7; D uncertain. CDR1 and CDR2 from the germline V gene are MNHEY and SVGAGI. The CDR3 has 16 amino acids. Trimming shortened V by 2 bases and J by 4 bases, and 18 bases separated the two germline ends. The CDR3 nucleotides are TGTGCCAGCAGTTACAGTGGAATTGGCAGGAGTTACGAGCAGTACTTC. This sequence encodes CASSYSGIGRSYEQYF.